Detailed here is one T cell receptor (beta chain). Trimming at V came to 2 bases and at J to 7 bases, leaving 7 bases not matched to a gene. This CDR3 is built from 15 residues. Germline CDR1 reads MNHEY; CDR2 reads SMNVEV (reference sequence). The entry originates in a study of shared T cell receptors in the human thymus. Profiled with immunoSEQ multiplex PCR; TCRdb holds only in-frame clones, not every one. The table lists roughly 550,000 clones, around 78% of them singletons. In addition, the sample was reused for a study of human thymus T cells. That report notes: Resected material from corrective heart surgery provided the thymus tissue analysed. What related research reported was that thymic repertoires overlapped highly among unrelated individuals.

The source material was thymocytes. The receptor comes from a boy younger than two with a congenital heart defect. The chain has TRBV27 and TRBJ2-1; 8 nucleotides line up with TRBD2. CDR3 sequence: CASSLPGLEPNEQFF. The CDR3 nucleotides are TGTGCCAGCAGTTTACCGGGACTAGAGCCAAATGAGCAGTTCTTC.